This T cell receptor beta chain appears in the sequencing data of a study of T cell responses to AZD1222 COVID-19 vaccine. Overall study context: The study pooled second doses at about 4 or about 12 weeks.

Measured with immunoSEQ multiplex PCR; TCRdb has only the in-frame clones, and not every one. The sample has more than 250,000 clones; 90% to 95% are singletons. The CDR3 runs to 16 residues. V was clipped by 3 bases and J by 9 bases; unmatched bases: 9. Germline V CDR1 and CDR2: MDHEN, SYDVKM. About this clone: Its matching antigen is unknown.

Points from the study as a whole: Seropositive at baseline were only a handful of AZD1222 recipients. Nearly half of spike-specific TCRs reportedly target unmutated variant regions. Clonal diversity was possibly underestimated; the donors were predominantly white British and more often female.

V is TRBV28 and J is TRBJ2-1; 12 positions agree with TRBD1. The sequences come from peripheral blood, collected on day 0 of AZD1222 vaccination. The TCR was taken from an adult in good health. CDR3 in amino acids: CASSFGGGTGGSEQFF. The DNA for the CDR3 is TGTGCCAGCAGTTTCGGGGGCGGGACAGGGGGCAGTGAGCAGTTCTTC.